One sample yielded the 17 T cell receptor beta chains listed below, sequenced in a study of cytomegalovirus exposure and HLA in healthy donors. PCR was performed using 60 Vbeta and 13 Jbeta primers. Sequenced by immunoSEQ multiplex PCR; TCRdb stores in-frame clones only, minus some. Among 54,000 or so clones listed, roughly three fifths were seen once. The material sequenced was PBMCs. The receptors here all came from a human donor in good health.

The chain couples TRBV9 to TRBJ1-1, with TRBD1 identical over 9 bases. Germline V CDR1 and CDR2: SGDLS, YYNGEE. V lost 4 bases to trimming and J lost 4 bases; unmatched junction nucleotides: 11. This CDR3 region has 16 residues. The CDR3 sequence: CASSTKGTGLITEAFF. CDR3 in DNA: TGTGCCAGCAGCACAAAGGGGACAGGGTTGATCACTGAAGCTTTCTTT.

This clone was detected a few times. The CDR3 coding sequence is TGCGCCAGCAGAACTCCCGGGACAGGGAATTCACCCCTCCACTTT. Amino acids: CASRTPGTGNSPLHF. J is TRBJ1-6 and V is TRBV10-2; the match to TRBD1 covers 9 bases. From germline, CDR1 is WSHSY and CDR2 SAAADI. With 6 bases clipped from V and 7 bases from J, the junction kept 7 bases outside the gene matches. The CDR3 contains 15 residues.

The chain carries TRBV4-3 and TRBJ2-7; D is unresolved. The V and J ends lost 0 bases and 2 bases respectively, with 8 bases between them. The CDR3 loop spans 14 amino acids. The V gene's germline CDR1 is LGHNA and CDR2 YSLEER. The CDR3 coding sequence is TGCGCCAGCAGCCAAGAAACAGCCACCTACGAGCAGTACTTC. This codes for CASSQETATYEQYF.

The V call is TRBV29-1, the J call TRBJ2-1; D gene uncertain. CDR1 is SQVTM and CDR2 is ANQGSEA in the germline V gene. The CDR3 is made up of 13 amino acids. The V end was cut by 0 bases, the J end by 8 bases, with 11 bases between. CDR3 coding DNA: TGCAGCGTTGAAGATCTCGAGCGCCATGAGCAGTTCTTC. It encodes CSVEDLERHEQFF.

This clone was detected only once. J is TRBJ1-1 and V is TRBV5-1; TRBD1 matches at 8 bases. The CDR3 totals 15 residues. V shed 4 bases, J shed 5 bases, and the junction held 10 bases outside the gene matches. Per germline, CDR1 SGHRS and CDR2 YFSETQ. Written as DNA, the CDR3 is TGCGCCAGCAGCCCCATAGGACAGGGTAGTACTGAAGCTTTCTTT. This encodes CASSPIGQGSTEAFF.

V usage is TRBV5-1 and J usage is TRBJ1-6; 9 bases line up with TRBD1. With V trimmed by 4 bases and J by 0 bases, 14 bases remained unmatched. CDR3 size: 20 residues. From germline, CDR1 is SGHRS and CDR2 YFSETQ. In nucleotides, the CDR3 is TGCGCCAGCAGCAAAACCTCCCGGACAGGGGTCAGCTCCTATAATTCACCCCTCCACTTT. It translates to CASSKTSRTGVSSYNSPLHF.

This clone is labeled medium-sized. The sample carries other DNA sequences with the same CDR3. The chain has TRBV19 and TRBJ2-3; a weak D match, TRBD1 (5 bases). CDR3 length: 10 residues. V lost 9 bases and J lost 5, with 6 bases in between. Per the germline V gene, CDR1 is LNHDA and CDR2 is SQIVND (reference sequence). The CDR3 coding sequence is TGTGCCAGCCAGGGAGATACGCAGTATTTT. It translates to CASQGDTQYF. The full variable domain, with the rest looked up from reference TRBV19 and TRBJ2-3, is DGGITQSPKYLFRKEGQNVTLSCEQNLNHDAMYWYRQDPGQGLRLIYYSQIVNDFQKGDIAEGYSVSREKKESFPLTVTSAQKNPTAFYLCASQGDTQYFGPGTRLTVL.

This chain uses TRBV4-1 with TRBJ1-4; maybe TRBD1 (6 bases). The V gene's germline CDR1 is MGHRA and CDR2 YSYEKL. The CDR3 loop spans 15 amino acids. V was cut by 4 bases and J by 7 bases, with 16 bases left in between. The CDR3 spells CASSLTAGALEKLFF. CDR3 in DNA: TGCGCCAGCAGCCTAACGGCGGGGGCTCTTGAAAAACTGTTTTTT.

V gene TRBV6-5 combines with J gene TRBJ2-7, with 8 bases that match TRBD2. The trim removed 2 bases at V and 0 bases at J, leaving 6 bases unmatched. Germline lookup yields CDR1 MNHEY and CDR2 SVGAGI. The CDR3 sequence is 16 residues long. CDR3 region: CASSYDGGGFSYEQYF. CDR3 nucleotide sequence: TGTGCCAGCAGTTACGACGGGGGGGGGTTCTCCTACGAGCAGTACTTC.

The chain has TRBV19 and TRBJ2-2; a weak D match, TRBD2 (6 bases). Germline CDR1 is LNHDA and CDR2 is SQIVND (reference sequence). V was cut by 6 bases and J by 5 bases, with 16 bases left in between. The CDR3 sequence is 15 residues long. The CDR3 region is CASRLALRKTGELFF. CDR3 in DNA: TGTGCCAGTAGACTAGCCCTGCGGAAGACCGGGGAGCTGTTTTTT.

J is TRBJ1-2 and V is TRBV29-1, with TRBD1 identical over 7 bases. CDR3 length equals 14 residues. The junction had 9 bases not matched to a gene; V was cut back by 7 bases and J by 1 base. Germline V lookup: CDR1 SQVTM, CDR2 ANQGSEA. In DNA, the CDR3 is TGCAGCGCGGTCACAGGGGCCGTTAACTATGGCTACACCTTC. Translated, it gives CSAVTGAVNYGYTF.

This chain links TRBV5-1 with TRBJ2-7, with TRBD1 identical over 11 bases. The CDR3 totals 15 residues. Germline values: CDR1 SGHRS, CDR2 YFSETQ. Trimming at V came to 0 bases and at J to 5 bases, leaving 4 bases not matched to a gene. The CDR3 sequence is CASSLEGQGAHEQYF. DNA of the CDR3: TGCGCCAGCAGCTTGGAAGGACAGGGGGCCCACGAGCAGTACTTC.

In its sample, this clone was seen a few times. The chain combines TRBV15 with TRBJ2-5; a weak D match, TRBD2 (6 bases). Germline V gene sequence: CDR1 LNHNV, CDR2 YYDKDF (reference sequence). V gave up 9 bases and J gave up 2 bases, with 10 bases separating them. The CDR3 covers 12 residues. The CDR3 here is CATGRGQETQYF. The CDR3 nucleotides read TGTGCCACAGGACGGGGGCAAGAGACCCAGTACTTC. Based on the CDR3 plus reference TRBV15 and TRBJ2-5, the full variable domain is DAMVIQNPRYQVTQFGKPVTLSCSQTLNHNVMYWYQQKSSQAPKLLFHYYDKDFNNEADTPDNFQSRRPNTSFCFLDIRSPGLGDTAMYLCATGRGQETQYFGPGTRLLVL.

In nucleotides, the CDR3 is TGCGCCAGCAGCTTGATATCAGATACGCAGTATTTT. Its translation: CASSLISDTQYF. This chain uses TRBV5-1 with TRBJ2-3; D unclear. Germline V CDR1 and CDR2: SGHRS, YFSETQ. V was shortened by 1 base and J by 4 bases, with 4 bases between the two germline ends. This CDR3 is built from 12 residues.

The chain carries TRBV6-6 and TRBJ2-3, with 9 bases matching TRBD1. J gave up 3 bases and V 6 bases, and 7 bases lay outside the gene matches. The CDR3 loop spans 15 amino acids. The germline gives CDR1 MNHNY, CDR2 SVGAGI (reference sequence). The CDR3 region has the DNA TGTGCCAGCAGGGGGCCGGGACAGGGAACAGATACGCAGTATTTT. Its protein product is CASRGPGQGTDTQYF.

The chain recombines TRBV10-3 with TRBJ1-2; D not resolved. V was pared by 0 bases and J by 2 bases, with 7 bases between. This CDR3 is built from 14 residues. Germline V gives CDR1 ENHRY, CDR2 SYGVKD. In nucleotides, the CDR3 is TGTGCCATCAGTGAGTCCTCAGCGAACTATGGCTACACCTTC. It encodes CAISESSANYGYTF.

This chain connects TRBV2 to TRBJ1-3; unclear D gene. V lost 7 bases and J 1 base, leaving 11 bases between the germline ends. Germline-derived CDR1 and CDR2 are SNHLY and FYNNEI. The CDR3 extends over 14 amino acids. The CDR3 DNA sequence: TGTGCCAGCACCCCAGGAGGGTCTGGAAACACCATATATTTT. It yields the protein CASTPGGSGNTIYF.